The following is a T cell receptor beta chain sequence with its context. As yet, its antigen is unknown. The data are from a study of cytomegalovirus exposure and HLA in healthy donors. General observations from the study: A later analysis reportedly found that, within productive TCRs, an Asian-associated ancestry cluster had fewer N-insertions than the mean observed across the roughly 700 donors. A missense variant in DCLRE1C was later tied to TCR beta V- and J-gene trimming.

Amplification used 60 Vbeta primers and 13 Jbeta primers. Clones were sequenced by immunoSEQ multiplex PCR, and TCRdb holds only the in-frame ones, with some missing. The data contain some 110,000 clones, approximately 82% of them seen just once; the ten biggest clones take up 22%. This clonotype was sampled from a man younger than 40 in good health and CMV-seropositive. Sequencing was performed on PBMCs.

The CDR3 protein is CASSLLARNEQFF. In DNA form, the CDR3 reads TGCGCCAGCAGCTTGTTAGCGAGGAATGAGCAGTTCTTC. The V gene is TRBV5-1, the J gene TRBJ2-1, with a tentative D call TRBD2 (5 bases). Trimming pared 1 base from V and 7 bases from J, leaving 9 bases between. The CDR3 is made up of 13 amino acids. Germline assignment: CDR1 SGHRS and CDR2 YFSETQ.